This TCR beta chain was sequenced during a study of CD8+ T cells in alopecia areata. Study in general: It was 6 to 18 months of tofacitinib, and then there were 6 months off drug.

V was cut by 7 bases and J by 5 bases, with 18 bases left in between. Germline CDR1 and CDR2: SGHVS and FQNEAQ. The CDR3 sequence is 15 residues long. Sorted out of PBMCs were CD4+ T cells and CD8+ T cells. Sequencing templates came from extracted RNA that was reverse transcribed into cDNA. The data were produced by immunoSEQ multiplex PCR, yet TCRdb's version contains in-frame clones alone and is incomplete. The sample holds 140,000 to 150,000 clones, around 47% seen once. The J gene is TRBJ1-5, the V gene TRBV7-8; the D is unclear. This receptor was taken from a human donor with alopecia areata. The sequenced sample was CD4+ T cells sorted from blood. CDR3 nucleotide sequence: TGTGCCAGCACCCGCGGACCCGCCGGGGATCAGCCCCAGCATTTT. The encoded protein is CASTRGPAGDQPQHF.